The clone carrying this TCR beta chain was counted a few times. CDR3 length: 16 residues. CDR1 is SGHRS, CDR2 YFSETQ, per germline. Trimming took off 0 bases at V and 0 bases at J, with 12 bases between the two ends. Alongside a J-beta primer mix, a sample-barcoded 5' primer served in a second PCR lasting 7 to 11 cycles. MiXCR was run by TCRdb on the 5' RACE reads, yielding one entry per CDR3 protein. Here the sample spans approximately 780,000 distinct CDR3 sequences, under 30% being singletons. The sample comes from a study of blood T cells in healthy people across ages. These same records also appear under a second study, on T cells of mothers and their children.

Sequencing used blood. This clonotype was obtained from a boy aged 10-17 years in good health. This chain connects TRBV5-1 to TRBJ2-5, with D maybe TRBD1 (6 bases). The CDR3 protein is CASSLVTGKYQETQYF. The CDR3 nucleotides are TGCGCCAGCAGCTTGGTAACAGGGAAGTACCAAGAGACCCAGTACTTC. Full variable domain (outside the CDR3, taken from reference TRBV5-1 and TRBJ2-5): KAGVTQTPRYLIKTRGQQVTLSCSPISGHRSVSWYQQTPGQGLQFLFEYFSETQRNKGNFPGRFSGRQFSNSRSEMNVSTLELGDSALYLCASSLVTGKYQETQYFGPGTRLLVL.